Listed below are T cell receptor beta chains from one sample, sequenced in a study of CD8 T cells in ankylosing spondylitis. One entry per CDR3 protein results from TCRdb running MiXCR on the 5' RACE reads. The table records 240,000 or so distinct CDR3 sequences, roughly 8.6% of them present only once. Sequencing was carried out using blood, either unsorted or a sorted T cell fraction (not recorded which). These receptors originate from a male donor with ankylosing spondylitis or in good health (not recorded which). Both conserved end residues are part of each CDR3. Fields, in order: J gene, clone size, D gene, V gene, CDR3 length, CDR3 protein, CDR3 DNA. D genes are given only for firm matches. Clone size is given for some rows only: seen once, a few or many times, or a class if the clone is expanded.

TRBJ2-3 NA NA TRBV2 13 CASSEERADTQYF TGTGCCAGCAGTGAAGAGAGGGCCGATACGCAGTATTTT
TRBJ1-6 many NA TRBV7-2 13 CASSFTDSSPLHF TGTGCCAGCAGCTTCACGGACAGCTCACCCCTCCACTTT
TRBJ1-2 few TRBD1 TRBV5-1 13 CASSLAGGDGYTF TGCGCCAGCAGCTTGGCAGGGGGCGATGGCTACACCTTC
TRBJ1-5 few TRBD1 TRBV30 16 CAWSEGQGAVGQPQHF TGTGCCTGGTCCGAGGGACAGGGAGCAGTTGGTCAGCCCCAGCATTTT
TRBJ2-7 many NA TRBV3-1 12 CASSQVWAEQYF TGTGCCAGCAGCCAAGTATGGGCCGAGCAGTACTTC
TRBJ1-4 many TRBD1 TRBV5-1 16 CASSLAAGGINEKLFF TGCGCCAGCAGCTTGGCGGCAGGGGGAATTAATGAAAAACTGTTTTTT
TRBJ1-2 many NA TRBV24-1 15 CATSDGREGNYGYTF TGTGCCACCAGTGATGGCAGGGAGGGGAACTATGGCTACACCTTC
TRBJ2-5 many NA TRBV7-2 13 CASSFVPEETQYF TGTGCCAGCAGCTTCGTTCCAGAGGAGACCCAGTACTTC
TRBJ1-1 few TRBD1 TRBV6-2/TRBV6-3 15 CASSNGQGWGTEAFF TGTGCCAGCAGTAACGGACAGGGCTGGGGGACTGAAGCTTTCTTT
TRBJ2-3 many NA TRBV7-2 11 CASAYTDTQYF TGTGCCAGCGCCTACACAGATACGCAGTATTTT
TRBJ2-1 NA TRBD2 TRBV7-6 17 CASSSSGSGVSYNEQFF TGTGCCAGCAGCTCTTCGGGTAGCGGGGTTTCCTACAATGAGCAGTTCTTC
TRBJ2-5 many NA TRBV11-1 14 CASSLAGRAETQYF TGTGCCAGCAGCTTAGCGGGGAGAGCGGAGACCCAGTACTTC